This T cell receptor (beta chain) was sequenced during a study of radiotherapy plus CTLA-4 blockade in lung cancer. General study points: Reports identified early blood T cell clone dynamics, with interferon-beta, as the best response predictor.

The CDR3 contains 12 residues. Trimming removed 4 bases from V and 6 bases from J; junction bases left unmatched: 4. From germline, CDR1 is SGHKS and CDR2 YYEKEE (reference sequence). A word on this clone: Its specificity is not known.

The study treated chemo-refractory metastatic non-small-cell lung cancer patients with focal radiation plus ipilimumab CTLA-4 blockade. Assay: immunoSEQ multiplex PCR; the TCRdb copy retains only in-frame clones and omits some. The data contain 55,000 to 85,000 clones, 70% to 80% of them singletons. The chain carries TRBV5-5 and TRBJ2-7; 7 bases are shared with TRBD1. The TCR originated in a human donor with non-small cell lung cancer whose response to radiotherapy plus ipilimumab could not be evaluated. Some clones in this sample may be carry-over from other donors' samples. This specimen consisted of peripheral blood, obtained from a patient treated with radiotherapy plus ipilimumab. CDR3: CASSRDSPEQYF. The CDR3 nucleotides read TGTGCCAGCAGCAGGGACAGTCCCGAGCAGTACTTC.